These 21 T cell receptor beta chains share one sample of origin, sequenced in a study of blood T cell repertoires in COVID-19. Measured with immunoSEQ multiplex PCR; TCRdb has only the in-frame clones, and not every one. The table records around 100,000 clones, about 80% of them present only once. The specimen sequenced was peripheral blood. The source of these receptors is a human donor in a cohort sampled during active COVID-19.

This chain uses TRBV29-1 with TRBJ2-1, with no clear D. This CDR3 contains 12 residues. Looked up from germline, CDR1 is SQVTM and CDR2 is ANQGSEA. V was trimmed by 3 bases and J by 6 bases, leaving 9 bases between them. CDR3: CSVEVARNEQFF. The DNA for the CDR3 is TGCAGCGTTGAGGTAGCCCGCAATGAGCAGTTCTTC.

V is TRBV5-1 and J is TRBJ2-2; 10 bases map to TRBD1. Germline V lookup: CDR1 SGHRS, CDR2 YFSETQ. This CDR3 spans 17 amino acids. Losses at the gene ends were 2 bases for V and 4 bases for J; bases not matched to a gene: 8. The CDR3 bases are TGCGCCAGCAGCTTCACGACAGGGGGCGCAAGCACCGGGGAGCTGTTTTTT. Protein product: CASSFTTGGASTGELFF.

The chain is built from TRBV6-2 or TRBV6-3 and TRBJ1-6; 7 nucleotides agree with TRBD1. Germline lookup yields CDR1 MNHEY and CDR2 SVGEGT. The ends lost 5 bases at V and 10 bases at J; junction bases unmatched: 11. The CDR3 loop spans 15 amino acids. The CDR3 DNA is TGTGCCAGCAGTGTGGACAGGTCGGCGGGGTCACCCCTCCACTTT. Protein: CASSVDRSAGSPLHF.

The J gene is TRBJ2-7, the V gene TRBV7-8; the match to TRBD1 covers 9 bases. Trimming at V came to 3 bases and at J to 3 bases, leaving 6 bases not matched to a gene. From germline, CDR1 is SGHVS and CDR2 FQNEAQ. The CDR3 loop spans 15 amino acids. CDR3 sequence: CASSLFGTGLYEQYF. The CDR3, as DNA: TGTGCCAGCAGCTTGTTTGGGACAGGGCTCTACGAGCAGTACTTC. The full variable domain, completed using reference TRBV7-8 and TRBJ2-7, is GAGVSQSPRYKVAKRGQDVALRCDPISGHVSLFWYQQALGQGPEFLTYFQNEAQLDKSGLPSDRFFAERPEGSVSTLKIQRTQQEDSAVYLCASSLFGTGLYEQYFGPGTRLTVT.

The chain employs TRBV3-1 (or the pseudogene TRBV3-2) and TRBJ1-1, with 10 bases lining up with TRBD1. V trimming: 0 bases; J trimming: 6 bases; junction bases outside the gene matches: 13. Germline V gives CDR1 LGHDT, CDR2 YNNKEL (reference sequence). CDR3 length: 18 residues. The CDR3 region has the DNA TGTGCCAGCAGCCAAGATTACCCGACAGGGGGCGCCTCTTCTGAAGCTTTCTTT. Its translation: CASSQDYPTGGASSEAFF.

This rearrangement joins TRBV4-1 to TRBJ2-1; 11 bases match TRBD2. This CDR3 has 16 residues. CDR1 is MGHRA, CDR2 YSYEKL, per germline. J lost 10 bases, V lost 1 base, and 9 bases had no gene match. The CDR3 is CASSQGGLAGGSEQFF. The CDR3 DNA reads TGCGCCAGCAGCCAAGGTGGTCTAGCGGGAGGTTCGGAGCAGTTCTTC.

The chain combines TRBV5-1 with TRBJ2-5; tentatively, D is TRBD2 (6 bases). V gave up 0 bases and J gave up 1 base, with 7 bases separating them. Germline CDR1 is SGHRS and CDR2 is YFSETQ. The CDR3 has 14 residues. CDR3 sequence (DNA): TGCGCCAGCAGCTTGGTGGGGGGCCAAGAGACCCAGTACTTC. It codes for CASSLVGGQETQYF.

The chain employs TRBV7-8 and TRBJ2-3; TRBD2 aligns across 13 bases. V trimming: 2 bases; J trimming: 2 bases; junction bases outside the gene matches: 7. Germline CDR1 SGHVS, CDR2 FQNEAQ. The CDR3 totals 18 residues. The CDR3 sequence: CASSLSRTSGSLTDTQYF. Here the CDR3 DNA reads TGTGCCAGCAGCTTATCCAGGACTAGCGGGAGTCTCACAGATACGCAGTATTTT.

The chain couples TRBV11-2 to TRBJ1-2; possible D gene TRBD1, 6 bases. The length of the CDR3 is 13 residues. CDR1 is SGHAT and CDR2 is FQNNGV in the germline V gene. V gave up 5 bases and J gave up 7 bases, with 14 bases separating them. The chain's CDR3 is CASSPGQVAGYTF. In nucleotides, the CDR3 is TGTGCCAGCAGCCCGGGACAAGTTGCTGGCTACACCTTC.

Only one count was recorded for this clone. The rearrangement joins TRBV12-3 or TRBV12-4 to TRBJ2-1; possibly TRBD1 for D (5 bases). Trimming stripped 5 bases from V and 7 bases from J, with 9 bases between. This CDR3 has 12 amino acids. The CDR3 region is CASSPQGNEQFF. CDR3 DNA: TGTGCCAGCAGTCCTCAGGGAAATGAGCAGTTCTTC.

The J gene is TRBJ2-5, the V gene TRBV16, with D uncertain. There are 14 residues in the CDR3. The V gene lost 0 bases and the J gene lost 2 bases, with 7 bases spanning the gap. From germline, CDR1 is KGHSY and CDR2 FQNENV. CDR3 coding DNA: TGTGCCAGCAGCCAATCGCAGGTACAAGAGACCCAGTACTTC. This gives the protein CASSQSQVQETQYF.

The chain couples TRBV21-1 to TRBJ2-4; the table's D call, TRBD2, has no DNA check behind it. TRBV21-1 is a recognized pseudogene. The CDR3 consists of 18 residues. As DNA, the CDR3 is TGTGCCAGCAGCCCCCGAATTAGGATTAGCGGGGGCCGTGGCATTCAGTACTTC. It is translated as CASSPRIRISGGRGIQYF.

The chain is built from TRBV7-9 and TRBJ2-1; the match to TRBD2 covers 8 bases. The ends lost 5 bases at V and 2 bases at J; junction bases unmatched: 5. This CDR3 has 15 residues. The germline CDR1 and CDR2 sequences are SEHNR and FQNEAQ (reference sequence). CDR3 sequence reads: CASSPTGLAYNEQFF. The CDR3 bases are TGTGCCAGCAGCCCGACGGGACTAGCCTACAATGAGCAGTTCTTC.

The rearrangement uses TRBV3-1 (or the pseudogene TRBV3-2) and TRBJ2-2; 14 bases fit TRBD2. Trimming removed 4 bases from V and 4 bases from J; junction bases left unmatched: 11. Germline assignment: CDR1 LGHDT and CDR2 YNNKEL (reference sequence). The CDR3 contains 19 residues. The CDR3 DNA sequence: TGTGCCAGCAGCCTTATGGGACTAGCGGGGGACCTGGGCACCGGGGAGCTGTTTTTT. Translation gives CASSLMGLAGDLGTGELFF.

The chain has TRBV5-4 and TRBJ1-4, with TRBD1 as a possible D gene (5 bases). Germline CDR1 SGHNT, CDR2 YYREEE (reference sequence). Trimming cost V 4 bases and J 3 bases, with 13 bases left between them. There are 15 residues in the CDR3. The CDR3 nucleotides read TGTGCCAGCAGCCCTAGGGGAGGGCCTAATGAAAAACTGTTTTTT. Its protein product is CASSPRGGPNEKLFF.

The genes are TRBV7-8 and TRBJ2-7; 7 positions agree with TRBD2. The CDR3 has 14 amino acids. Germline V gene lookup returns CDR1 SGHVS and CDR2 FQNEAQ. V was pared by 5 bases and J by 0 bases, with 4 bases of the junction left unmatched. The CDR3 here is CASSRGTTSYEQYF. CDR3 DNA sequence: TGTGCCAGCAGCCGTGGGACTACCTCCTACGAGCAGTACTTC.

The chain carries TRBV7-9 and TRBJ1-1, with unresolved D. From germline, CDR1 is SEHNR and CDR2 FQNEAQ (reference sequence). This CDR3 is built from 13 residues. V shed 1 base and J shed 2 bases, with 5 bases lying between them. CDR3 nucleotides: TGTGCCAGCAGCTTAGGGCAAAACACTGAAGCTTTCTTT. Translating it yields CASSLGQNTEAFF.

The chain combines TRBV6-5 with TRBJ1-5; no firm D call. V was cut by 7 bases and J by 0 bases, with 7 bases left in between. CDR1 is MNHEY, CDR2 SVGAGI, per germline. The CDR3 extends over 13 amino acids. The CDR3 loop reads CASKADSNQPQHF. The CDR3 DNA reads as TGTGCCAGCAAGGCGGATAGCAATCAGCCCCAGCATTTT.

This clone was counted only a few times. The chain links TRBV18 to TRBJ2-7; 12 bases map to TRBD2. Germline V CDR1 and CDR2: KGHSH, LQKENI. V lost 6 bases to trimming and J lost 2 bases; unmatched junction nucleotides: 5. This CDR3 has 15 residues. In nucleotides, the CDR3 is TGTGCCAGCTCCCCGAGGACTAGCGGGGCCTACGAGCAGTACTTC. This translates into CASSPRTSGAYEQYF.

V and J are TRBV18 and TRBJ2-1, with D possibly being TRBD1 (8 bases). With 2 bases removed from V and 5 bases from J, the gap between germline ends came to 13 bases. The CDR3 totals 15 residues. The germline V gene encodes CDR1 KGHSH and CDR2 LQKENI. The CDR3 loop is CASSPGQGGNNEQFF. In DNA form, the CDR3 reads TGTGCCAGCTCACCAGGACAGGGAGGGAACAATGAGCAGTTCTTC.

This clone was counted between two and nine times. CDR3 sequence reads: CASSFQTSGGYNTQYF. CDR3 bases: TGTGCCAGCAGCTTCCAGACTAGCGGGGGGTACAATACGCAGTATTTT. J is TRBJ2-3 and V is TRBV7-9; TRBD2 aligns across 13 bases. The CDR3 covers 16 residues. Losses at the gene ends were 3 bases for V and 7 bases for J; bases not matched to a gene: 7. The germline V gene encodes CDR1 SEHNR and CDR2 FQNEAQ (reference sequence).